This TCR beta chain was recovered during a study of blood T cells in healthy people across ages. Study results and limitations: Per-million-T-cell TCR beta diversity fell roughly linearly with age.

RNA extraction gave at least 5 micrograms of total RNA per sample. For the second PCR, which ran for about 6 to 12 cycles, a sample-barcoded 5' primer and a J-beta primer mix were used. Via MiXCR, TCRdb re-called the 5' RACE reads, giving one row per CDR3 protein. The sample includes about 800,000 distinct CDR3 sequences, approximately 25% of them seen just once. About this clonotype: What it binds is not known. The junction departs from the called germline gene at one end, perhaps through a read error.

The sample was also reused in another study, on T cells of mothers and their children. Per that paper: Each donor was one of three healthy Caucasian mothers or one of their six children. Evidence of persistent microchimeric T cell clones was absent.

This clonotype was obtained from a boy younger than 18 in good health. Sequenced sample: blood.

This chain's CDR3 is CASSRDSFQETQCF. In DNA form, the CDR3 reads TGCGCCAGCAGCCGGGACAGCTTCCAAGAGACCCAGTGCTTC. The gene calls are TRBV5-1 and TRBJ2-5; 7 bases line up with TRBD1. Germline V gene lookup returns CDR1 SGHRS and CDR2 YFSETQ. The CDR3 loop spans 14 amino acids.